This T cell receptor (beta chain) was recovered during a study of T-cell memory formation after mild COVID-19. Broader study findings: Memory sampled before infection contained some responding clones, suggesting cross-reactive memory joined. Contracting clones, day 15 to 85, had balanced CD4/CD8, and later expanders favored CD4+.

This clonotype appeared many times. What it binds is unknown. One entry per CDR3 protein, called by TCRdb with MiXCR from the 5' RACE reads. There are 150,000 to 200,000 distinct CDR3 sequences in the sample; around a tenth occur only once, and around 3.8% lies in the top ten. The germline V and J ends were trimmed by 7 bases and 0 bases, with 7 bases remaining between them. Germline V CDR1 and CDR2: ENHRY, SYGVKD. The CDR3 totals 14 residues. This sequence originates from a man between 18 and 29 years old who had mild COVID-19 (a few samples of this study predate the infection). Cell type and time point are not known. The chain links TRBV10-3 to TRBJ2-6; no clear D. Material: PBMCs or a T cell subset sorted from them (not recorded which). CDR3 loop: CAIKGSSGANVLTF. The CDR3 DNA follows: TGTGCCATCAAGGGAAGCTCTGGGGCCAACGTCCTGACTTTC.